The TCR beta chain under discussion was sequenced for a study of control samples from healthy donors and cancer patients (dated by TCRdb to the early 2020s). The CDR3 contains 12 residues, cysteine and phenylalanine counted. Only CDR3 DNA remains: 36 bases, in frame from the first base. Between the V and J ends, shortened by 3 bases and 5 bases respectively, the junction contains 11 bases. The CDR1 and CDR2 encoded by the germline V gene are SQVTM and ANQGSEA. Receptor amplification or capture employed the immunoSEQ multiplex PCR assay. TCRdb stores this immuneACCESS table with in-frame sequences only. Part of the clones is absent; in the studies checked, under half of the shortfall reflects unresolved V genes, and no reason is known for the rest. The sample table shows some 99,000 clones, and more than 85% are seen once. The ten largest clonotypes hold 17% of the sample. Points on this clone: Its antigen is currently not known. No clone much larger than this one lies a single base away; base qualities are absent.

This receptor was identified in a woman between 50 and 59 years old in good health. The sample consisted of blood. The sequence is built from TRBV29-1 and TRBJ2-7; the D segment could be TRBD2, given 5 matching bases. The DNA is TGCAGCGTTGAGACTACAGAGGACGAGCAGTACTTC. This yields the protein CSVETTEDEQYF.